The rows below give T cell receptor beta chains drawn from one sample of a study of cytomegalovirus exposure and HLA in healthy donors. Assay: immunoSEQ multiplex PCR; the TCRdb copy retains only in-frame clones and omits some. The sample lists 30,000 to 45,000 clones, about four fifths occurring once. What was sequenced was PBMCs. The receptors come from a woman aged 40 to 55 in good health and CMV-seronegative. The CDR3 runs from the conserved cysteine through the conserved F or W. A D gene is named only where the DNA matches it firmly. Size values are once, few and many counts, or a class for expanded clones, and some rows have none.

D gene	clone size	V gene	J gene	CDR3 DNA	CDR3 protein
NA	few	TRBV6-1	TRBJ2-5	TGTGCCAGCAGTGCCTCGTCGGAGACCCAGTACTTC	CASSASSETQYF
NA	NA	TRBV7-9	TRBJ2-3	TGTGCCAGCAGACTCAACCAGGTGGCAGATACGCAGTATTTT	CASRLNQVADTQYF
NA	NA	TRBV2	TRBJ1-1	TGTGCCAGCACCCGCACAGAGAACACTGAAGCTTTCTTT	CASTRTENTEAFF
TRBD1	NA	TRBV2	TRBJ1-3	TGTGCCAGCAGTGACGGGACAGGTCCAAGCTCTGGAAACACCATATATTTT	CASSDGTGPSSGNTIYF
NA	NA	TRBV11-2	TRBJ1-4	TGTGCCAGCAGCTTAGATTATCGGGGGGCAAAGTTATTTTTT	CASSLDYRGAKLFF
TRBD2	NA	TRBV2	TRBJ2-3	TGTGCCAGCAGTGAAGCGGCACCCTCGGGGGGATATACGCAGTATTTT	CASSEAAPSGGYTQYF
NA	once	TRBV7-3	TRBJ2-1	TGTGCCAGCAGCTTATACCTTTTCAGGGGCCGACAGTTCTTC	CASSLYLFRGRQFF
TRBD1	few	TRBV6-4	TRBJ2-6	TGTGCCAGCAGTGACTTGGGACAGGGGACCTCTGGGGCCAACGTCCTGACTTTC	CASSDLGQGTSGANVLTF
NA	NA	TRBV5-5	TRBJ1-1	TGTGCCAGCAGCTTGAGTTCGGGAGCTCAGAAAGCTTTCTTT	CASSLSSGAQKAFF
TRBD2	NA	TRBV5-1	TRBJ2-3	TGCGCCAGCAGCCGGAGCGGGGGGTTAGGAGATACGCAGTATTTT	CASSRSGGLGDTQYF
NA	NA	TRBV7-3	TRBJ1-1	TGTGCCAGCAGCTTAACCCCCCTTACTGAAGCTTTCTTT	CASSLTPLTEAFF
TRBD1	few	TRBV6-6	TRBJ1-1	TGTGCCAGCAGTTACCTTGGACAGGATAACACTGAAGCTTTCTTT	CASSYLGQDNTEAFF
NA	NA	TRBV7-9	TRBJ2-1	TGTGCCAGCAGCTACTCCGGACAGCCCAATGAGCAGTTCTTC	CASSYSGQPNEQFF
NA	few	TRBV25-1	TRBJ1-1	TGTGCCAGCAGGAATATTGAAGCGGTTTTCTTT	CASRNIEAVFF
NA	NA	TRBV7-9	TRBJ1-2	TGTGCCAGCAGCCTCGATAACAGGGCTGGCTACACCTTC	CASSLDNRAGYTF
NA	NA	TRBV7-2	TRBJ2-3	TGTGCCAGCAGCCGGTCTGCAGATACGCAGTATTTT	CASSRSADTQYF
NA	NA	TRBV11-2	TRBJ2-7	TGTGCCAGCAGCCCAATAGACAGGAAGAGAGAATCCTACGAGCAGTACTTC	CASSPIDRKRESYEQYF
TRBD1	NA	TRBV19	TRBJ1-1	TGTGCCAGTAGTATAGGGGGGACAGCCCTGAACACTGAAGCTTTCTTT	CASSIGGTALNTEAFF
NA	NA	TRBV6-1	TRBJ1-6	TGTGCCAGCACCCCACGGGGTGGGGGAGGTTCACCCCTCCACTTT	CASTPRGGGGSPLHF
NA	NA	TRBV5-1	TRBJ2-2	TGCGCCAGCAGCTTGGTTCAGGCAGACACCGGGGAGCTGTTTTTT	CASSLVQADTGELFF
NA	few	TRBV25-1	TRBJ2-1	TGTGCCAGCAGTGTCGCTAGTCCGAATGAGCAGTTCTTC	CASSVASPNEQFF
NA	NA	TRBV2	TRBJ1-2	TGTGCCAGCAGGGCCGGGGTAGGCTATGGCTACACCTTC	CASRAGVGYGYTF
NA	NA	TRBV9	TRBJ1-1	TGTGCCAGCAGCCCCCGGCCGCAGGGCGTGACTGAAGCTTTCTTT	CASSPRPQGVTEAFF
TRBD2	NA	TRBV4-3	TRBJ2-7	TGCGCCAGCAGCCACCCGACTAGCGGGGGTGCCTACGAGCAGTACTTC	CASSHPTSGGAYEQYF
NA	NA	TRBV7-7	TRBJ2-3	TGTGCTAGCAGCTTGGGGCAGATGACAGATACGCAGTATTTT	CASSLGQMTDTQYF
TRBD1	NA	TRBV4-1	TRBJ2-4	TGCGCCAGCAGCCAAGAAATAAGACAGGGTCGGAACATTCAGTACTTC	CASSQEIRQGRNIQYF
NA	once	TRBV2	TRBJ1-5	TGTGCCAGCGCGGACAGAGGCAATCAGCCCCAGCATTTT	CASADRGNQPQHF
NA	medium-sized	TRBV5-4	TRBJ1-1	TGTGCCAGCAGCCCCGGACAGATGAACACTGAAGCTTTCTTT	CASSPGQMNTEAFF